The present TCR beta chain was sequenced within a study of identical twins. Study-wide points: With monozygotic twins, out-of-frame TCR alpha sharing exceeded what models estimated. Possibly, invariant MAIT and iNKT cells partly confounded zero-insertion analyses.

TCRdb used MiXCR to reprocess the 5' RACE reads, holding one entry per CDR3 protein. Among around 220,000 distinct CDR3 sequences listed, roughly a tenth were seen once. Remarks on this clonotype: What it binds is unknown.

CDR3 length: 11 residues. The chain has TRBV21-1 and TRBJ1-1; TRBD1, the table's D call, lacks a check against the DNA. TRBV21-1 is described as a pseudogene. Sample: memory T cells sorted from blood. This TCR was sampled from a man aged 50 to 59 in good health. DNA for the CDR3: TGTGCCGGACGCCCGGGGGGGGAAGCTTTCTTT. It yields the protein CAGRPGGEAFF.